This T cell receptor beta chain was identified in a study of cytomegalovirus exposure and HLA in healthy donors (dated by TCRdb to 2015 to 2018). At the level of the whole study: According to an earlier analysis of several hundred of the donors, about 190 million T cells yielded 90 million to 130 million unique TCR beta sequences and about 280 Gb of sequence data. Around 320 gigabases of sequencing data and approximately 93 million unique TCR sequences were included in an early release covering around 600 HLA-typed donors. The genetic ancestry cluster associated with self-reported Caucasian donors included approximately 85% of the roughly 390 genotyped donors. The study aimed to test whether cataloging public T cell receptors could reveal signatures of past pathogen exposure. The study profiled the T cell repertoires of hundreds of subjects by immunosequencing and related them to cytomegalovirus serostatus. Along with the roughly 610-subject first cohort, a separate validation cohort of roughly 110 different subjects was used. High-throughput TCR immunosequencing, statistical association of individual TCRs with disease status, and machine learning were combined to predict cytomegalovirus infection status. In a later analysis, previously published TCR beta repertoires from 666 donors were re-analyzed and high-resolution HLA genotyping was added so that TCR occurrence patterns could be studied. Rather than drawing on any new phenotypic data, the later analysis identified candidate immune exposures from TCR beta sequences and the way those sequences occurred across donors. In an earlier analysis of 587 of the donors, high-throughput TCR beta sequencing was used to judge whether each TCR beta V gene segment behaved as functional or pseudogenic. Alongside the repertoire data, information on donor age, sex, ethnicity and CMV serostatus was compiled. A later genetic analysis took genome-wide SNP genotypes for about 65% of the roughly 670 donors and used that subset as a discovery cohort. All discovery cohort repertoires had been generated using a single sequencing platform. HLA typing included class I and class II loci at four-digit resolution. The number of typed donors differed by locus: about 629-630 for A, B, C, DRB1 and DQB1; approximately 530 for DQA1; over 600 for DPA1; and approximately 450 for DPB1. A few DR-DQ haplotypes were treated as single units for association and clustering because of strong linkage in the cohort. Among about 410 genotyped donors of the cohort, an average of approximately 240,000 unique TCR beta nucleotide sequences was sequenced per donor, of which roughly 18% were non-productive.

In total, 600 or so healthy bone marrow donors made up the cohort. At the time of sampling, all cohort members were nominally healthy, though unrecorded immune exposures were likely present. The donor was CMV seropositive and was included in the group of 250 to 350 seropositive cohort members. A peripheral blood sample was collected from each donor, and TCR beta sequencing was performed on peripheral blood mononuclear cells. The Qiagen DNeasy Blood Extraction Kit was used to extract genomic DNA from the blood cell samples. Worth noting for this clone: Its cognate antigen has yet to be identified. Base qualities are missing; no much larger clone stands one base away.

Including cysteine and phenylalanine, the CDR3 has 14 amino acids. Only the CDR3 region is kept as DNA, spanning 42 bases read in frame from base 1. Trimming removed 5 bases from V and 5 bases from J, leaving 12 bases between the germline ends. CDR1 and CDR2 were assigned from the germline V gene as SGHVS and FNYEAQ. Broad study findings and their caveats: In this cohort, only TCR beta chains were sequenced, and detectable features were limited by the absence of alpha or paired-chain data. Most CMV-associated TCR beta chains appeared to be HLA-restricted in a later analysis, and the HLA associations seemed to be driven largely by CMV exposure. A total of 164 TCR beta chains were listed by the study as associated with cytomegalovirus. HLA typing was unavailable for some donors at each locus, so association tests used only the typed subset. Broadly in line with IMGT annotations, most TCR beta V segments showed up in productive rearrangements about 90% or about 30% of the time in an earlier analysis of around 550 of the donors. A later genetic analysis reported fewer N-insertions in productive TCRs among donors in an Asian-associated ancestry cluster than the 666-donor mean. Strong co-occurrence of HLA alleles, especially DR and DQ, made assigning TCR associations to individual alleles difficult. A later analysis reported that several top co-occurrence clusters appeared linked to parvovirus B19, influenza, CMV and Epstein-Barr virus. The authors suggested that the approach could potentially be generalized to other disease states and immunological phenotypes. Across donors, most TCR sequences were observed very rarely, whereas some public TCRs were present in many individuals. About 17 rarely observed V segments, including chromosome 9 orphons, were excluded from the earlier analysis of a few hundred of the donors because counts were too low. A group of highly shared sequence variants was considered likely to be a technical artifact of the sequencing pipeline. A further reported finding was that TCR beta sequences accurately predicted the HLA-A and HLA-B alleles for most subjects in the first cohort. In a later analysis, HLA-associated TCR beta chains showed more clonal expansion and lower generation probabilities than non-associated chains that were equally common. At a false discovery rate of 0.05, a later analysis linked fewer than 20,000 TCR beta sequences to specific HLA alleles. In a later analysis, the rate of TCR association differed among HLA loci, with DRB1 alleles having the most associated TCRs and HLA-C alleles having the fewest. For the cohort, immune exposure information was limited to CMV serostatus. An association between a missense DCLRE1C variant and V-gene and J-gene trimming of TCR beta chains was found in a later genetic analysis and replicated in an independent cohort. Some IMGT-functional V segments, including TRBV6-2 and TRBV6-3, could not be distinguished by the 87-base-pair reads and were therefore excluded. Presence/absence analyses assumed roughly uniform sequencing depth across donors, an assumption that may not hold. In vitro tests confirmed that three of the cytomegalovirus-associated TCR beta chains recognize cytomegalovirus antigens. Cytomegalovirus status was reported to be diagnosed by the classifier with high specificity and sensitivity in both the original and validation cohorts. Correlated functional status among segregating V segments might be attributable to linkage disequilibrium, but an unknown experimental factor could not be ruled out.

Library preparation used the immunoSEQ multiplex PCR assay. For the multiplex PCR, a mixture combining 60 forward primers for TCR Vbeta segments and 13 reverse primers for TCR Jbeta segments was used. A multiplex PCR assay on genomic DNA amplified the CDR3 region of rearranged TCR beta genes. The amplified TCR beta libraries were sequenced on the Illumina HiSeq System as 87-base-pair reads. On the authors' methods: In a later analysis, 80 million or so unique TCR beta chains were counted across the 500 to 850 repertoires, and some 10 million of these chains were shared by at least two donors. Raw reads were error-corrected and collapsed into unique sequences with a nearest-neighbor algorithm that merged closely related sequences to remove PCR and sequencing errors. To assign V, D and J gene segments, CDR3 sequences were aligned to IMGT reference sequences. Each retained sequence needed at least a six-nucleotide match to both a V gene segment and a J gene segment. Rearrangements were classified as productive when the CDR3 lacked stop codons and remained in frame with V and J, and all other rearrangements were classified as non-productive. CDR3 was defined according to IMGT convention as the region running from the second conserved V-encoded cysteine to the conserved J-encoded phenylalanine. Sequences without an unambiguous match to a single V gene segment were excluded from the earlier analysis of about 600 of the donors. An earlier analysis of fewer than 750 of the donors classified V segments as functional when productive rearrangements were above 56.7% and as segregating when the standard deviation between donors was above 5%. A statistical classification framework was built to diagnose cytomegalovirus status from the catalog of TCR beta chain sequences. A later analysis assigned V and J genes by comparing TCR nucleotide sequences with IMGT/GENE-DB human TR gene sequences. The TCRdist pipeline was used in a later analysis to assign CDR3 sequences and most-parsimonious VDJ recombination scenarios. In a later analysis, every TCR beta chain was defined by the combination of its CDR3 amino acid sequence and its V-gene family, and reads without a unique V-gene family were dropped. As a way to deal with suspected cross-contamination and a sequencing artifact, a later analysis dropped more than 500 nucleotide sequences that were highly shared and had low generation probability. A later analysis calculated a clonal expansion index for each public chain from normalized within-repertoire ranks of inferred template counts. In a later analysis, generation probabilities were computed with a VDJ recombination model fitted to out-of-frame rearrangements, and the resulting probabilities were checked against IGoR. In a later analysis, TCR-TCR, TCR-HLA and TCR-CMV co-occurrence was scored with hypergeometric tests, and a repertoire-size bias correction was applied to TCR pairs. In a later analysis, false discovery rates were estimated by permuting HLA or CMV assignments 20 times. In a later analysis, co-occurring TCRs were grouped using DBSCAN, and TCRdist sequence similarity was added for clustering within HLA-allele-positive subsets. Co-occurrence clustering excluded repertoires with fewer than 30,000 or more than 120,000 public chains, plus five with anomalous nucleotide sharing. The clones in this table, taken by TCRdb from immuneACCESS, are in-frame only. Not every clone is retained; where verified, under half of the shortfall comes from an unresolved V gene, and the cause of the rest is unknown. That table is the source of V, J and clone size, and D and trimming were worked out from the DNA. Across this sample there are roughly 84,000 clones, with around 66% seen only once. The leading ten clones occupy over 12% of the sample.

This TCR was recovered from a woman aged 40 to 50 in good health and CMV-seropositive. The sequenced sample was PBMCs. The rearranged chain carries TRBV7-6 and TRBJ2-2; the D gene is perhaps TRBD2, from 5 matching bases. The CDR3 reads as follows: CASSPITGTGELFF. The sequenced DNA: TGTGCCAGCAGCCCTATAACGGGGACCGGGGAGCTGTTTTTT. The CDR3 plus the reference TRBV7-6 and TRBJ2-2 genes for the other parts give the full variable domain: GAGVSQSPRYKVTKRGQDVALRCDPISGHVSLYWYRQALGQGPEFLTYFNYEAQQDKSGLPNDRFSAERPEGSISTLTIQRTEQRDSAMYRCASSPITGTGELFFGEGSRLTVL.